These T cell receptor beta chains were read from a single sample in a study of blood T cells in healthy people across ages. From the 5' RACE reads, TCRdb called clonotypes with MiXCR, one entry per CDR3 protein. The sample includes about 1.4 million distinct CDR3 sequences, roughly 59% of them seen just once. Sample: blood. The source of these receptors is a man aged 18-30 years in good health. CDR3s include the opening cysteine and the closing phenylalanine or tryptophan. Each record gives: J gene, D gene, V gene, clone size, CDR3 DNA, CDR3 protein. D genes are given only for firm matches. Some rows mark clone size as missing; the rest say once, few, many or name a class of expanded clone.

TRBJ2-7 | TRBD2 | TRBV27 | - | TGTGCCAGCAGTCCAATAGGGACTAGCGGGGGTTACGAGCAGTACTTC | CASSPIGTSGGYEQYF
TRBJ2-6 | - | TRBV2 | many | TGTGCCAGCAGTCCACAGGGGGGGGAACCCAACGTCCTGACTTTC | CASSPQGGEPNVLTF
TRBJ2-1 | - | TRBV24-1 | - | TGTGCCACCAGTGATCGGGCCGACTACCACAATGAGCAGTTCTTC | CATSDRADYHNEQFF
TRBJ2-7 | - | TRBV7-9 | - | TGTGCCAGCAGCCCGTCCGCTGGGGGGTTTACCTACGAGCAGTACTTC | CASSPSAGGFTYEQYF
TRBJ2-1 | - | TRBV12-5 | - | TGTGCTAGTGGTTTCGCCCGGGGGTGGGGGAATGAGCAGTTCTTC | CASGFARGWGNEQFF
TRBJ2-2 | - | TRBV6-2/TRBV6-3 | - | TGTGCGTCCCAGGGCGGGTACACCGGGGAGCTGTTTTTT | CASQGGYTGELFF
TRBJ2-7 | TRBD2 | TRBV7-9 | - | TGTGCCAGCAGCCCTCCGGGACTAGCGGGAACCTCCTACGAGCAGTACTTC | CASSPPGLAGTSYEQYF
TRBJ2-5 | TRBD2 | TRBV6-1 | - | TGTGCCAGCAGCCCGACATGGGAGGGAGAGACCCAGTACTTC | CASSPTWEGETQYF
TRBJ2-3 | - | TRBV12-3/TRBV12-4 | few | TGTGCCAGCAGTTTCAGAGACCTCACAGATACGCAGTATTTT | CASSFRDLTDTQYF
TRBJ2-5 | TRBD2 | TRBV6-5 | - | TGTGCCAGCGGCCGGGGGGGGAGTGGTGAGACCCAGTACTTC | CASGRGGSGETQYF
TRBJ2-5 | - | TRBV5-4 | - | TGTGCCAGCAGCGGGGGAGGCAGCCAAGAGACCCAGTACTTC | CASSGGGSQETQYF
TRBJ1-1 | - | TRBV5-4 | - | TGTGCCAGCAGCTTCGGGGGCGCCATGAACACTGAAGCTTTCTTT | CASSFGGAMNTEAFF
TRBJ2-5 | TRBD1 | TRBV14 | - | TGTGCCAGCAGAGCCCGCGATGTGGACAGGAACGTAGACCAAGAGACCCAGTACTTC | CASRARDVDRNVDQETQYF
TRBJ2-1 | - | TRBV20-1 | few | TGCAGTGCTAGCGGCGCGGGAACCTCATACAATGAGCAGTTCTTC | CSASGAGTSYNEQFF
TRBJ2-4 | - | TRBV7-2 | once | TGTGCCAGCAGCTTGACTCGAATAGCCAAAAACATTCAGTACTTC | CASSLTRIAKNIQYF
TRBJ1-5 | - | TRBV4-3 | - | TGCGCCAGCAGCTCCAAAAGGGGGGGATACAATCAGCCCCAGCATTTT | CASSSKRGGYNQPQHF
TRBJ1-2 | TRBD1 | TRBV7-2 | - | TGTGCCAGCAGCCCCCGGGACAGGGCGAGATCTGGCTACACCTTC | CASSPRDRARSGYTF
TRBJ2-2 | - | TRBV7-9 | - | TGTGCCAGCAGCAGGAAGCTCAGGGCCACCGGGGAGCTGTTTTTT | CASSRKLRATGELFF
TRBJ2-7 | - | TRBV14 | - | TGTGCCAGCAGCCAAGGGTCACAGGGAAACCTCTACGAGCAGTACTTC | CASSQGSQGNLYEQYF
TRBJ2-5 | TRBD2 | TRBV25-1 | few | TGTGCCAGCAGGACTAGCGGGCAAGAGACCCAGTACTTC | CASRTSGQETQYF
TRBJ2-1 | - | TRBV27 | - | TGTGCCAGCAGTTTAGATTGGATGGTCAAGAGCTCCTACAATGAGCAGTTCTTC | CASSLDWMVKSSYNEQFF
TRBJ1-2 | - | TRBV12-3/TRBV12-4 | - | TGTGCCAGCAGCGGGGCCACTTCTTGGGGTGGCTACACCTTC | CASSGATSWGGYTF
TRBJ2-1 | - | TRBV29-1 | few | TGCAGCGTTTCGACAACCTACAATGAGCAGTTCTTC | CSVSTTYNEQFF
TRBJ2-1 | - | TRBV20-1 | - | TGCAGTGCCAAAGGGTGGGGCAATGAGCAGTTCTTC | CSAKGWGNEQFF
TRBJ2-7 | - | TRBV6-5 | - | TGTGCCAGCAGTCCACCTGGGCAGTACTACGAGCAGTACTTC | CASSPPGQYYEQYF
TRBJ1-2 | TRBD1 | TRBV3-1 | - | TGTGCCAGCAGCCAAAGCAGGGGGCATGGCTATGGCTACACCTTC | CASSQSRGHGYGYTF
TRBJ2-4 | TRBD2 | TRBV4-1 | - | TGCGCCAGCAGCCGTACTAGCGGAGATTTAGCCAAAAACATTCAGTACTTC | CASSRTSGDLAKNIQYF
TRBJ2-1 | TRBD2 | TRBV10-3 | few | TGTGCCATCAGTGAGTCCGGACTAGCGGGTAGAACTGAGCAGTTCTTC | CAISESGLAGRTEQFF
TRBJ2-3 | - | TRBV6-6 | - | TGTGCCAGCAGTTCGGACCCCCGGTCAGATACGCAGTATTTT | CASSSDPRSDTQYF
TRBJ2-6 | - | TRBV7-8 | - | TGTGCCAGCAGCTTGGGCAATATCGCAGTCCTGACTTTC | CASSLGNIAVLTF
TRBJ2-7 | - | TRBV20-1 | once | TGCAGTGCTACTTCCGGACTCATAGAGGACTACGAGCAGTGCTTC | CSATSGLIEDYEQCF
TRBJ2-1 | TRBD2 | TRBV5-1 | - | TGCGCCAGCAGGCCCGAGCGGGGGGCGGGTTCGAATGAGCAGTTCTTC | CASRPERGAGSNEQFF
TRBJ2-7 | TRBD2 | TRBV6-2/TRBV6-3 | - | TGTGCCAGCAACTCGGGGGGGCCAGGCGAGCAGTACTTC | CASNSGGPGEQYF
TRBJ2-5 | TRBD1 | TRBV5-1 | once | TGCGCCAGCAGCTTACAGGGGGCGCGGGCAGAGACCCAGTACTTC | CASSLQGARAETQYF
TRBJ2-7 | - | TRBV24-1 | - | TGTGCCACCAGTGGGACAGAGGGCCCCTACGAGCAGTACTTC | CATSGTEGPYEQYF
TRBJ1-5 | - | TRBV6-2/TRBV6-3 | - | TGTGCCAGCAGGCTATCGGGGGCGAGCAATCAGCCCCAGCATTTT | CASRLSGASNQPQHF
TRBJ2-3 | - | TRBV20-1 | few | TGCAGTGCTAGAGATTCGGGGGGCATACACCACACAGATACGCAGTATTTT | CSARDSGGIHHTDTQYF
TRBJ2-3 | - | TRBV2 | - | TGTGCCAGCAGTGGTGAGGGGCGGGCTCTCCGTCGTGATACGCAGTATTTT | CASSGEGRALRRDTQYF
TRBJ2-7 | - | TRBV21-1 | few | TGTGCCAGCAGCAAACGCAACCCGGGACAGGGATCCTACGAGCAGTACTTC | CASSKRNPGQGSYEQYF
TRBJ2-5 | - | TRBV7-8 | few | TGTGCCAGCAGCTTAGCGGGAAGCGGCCAAGAGACCCAGTACTTC | CASSLAGSGQETQYF
TRBJ2-5 | TRBD1 | TRBV15 | - | TGTGCCACCAGCAGGTCCGGGACAGCTTTTTACCAAGAGACCCAGTACTTC | CATSRSGTAFYQETQYF
TRBJ1-2 | - | TRBV6-6 | - | TGTGCCAGCAGTTACGACAACTATGGCTACACCTTC | CASSYDNYGYTF
TRBJ1-1 | TRBD1 | TRBV29-1 | - | TGCAGCGTGGAATGGACAGGGGACACTGAAGCTTTCTTT | CSVEWTGDTEAFF
TRBJ2-6 | - | TRBV5-4 | - | TGTGCCAGCAGCTTGGCGCGCAGGGTGGCTGGGGCCAACGTCCTGACTTTC | CASSLARRVAGANVLTF
TRBJ1-1 | - | TRBV10-1 | - | TGCGCCAGCAGTGAGTACAAGGACAGTACTGAAGCTTTCTTT | CASSEYKDSTEAFF
TRBJ1-6 | - | TRBV20-1 | few | TGCAGTGCTAGAGCTCTACATAATTCACCCCTCCACTTT | CSARALHNSPLHF